This T cell receptor beta chain was sequenced during a study of blood T cell repertoires in COVID-19. Trimming shortened V by 0 bases and J by 1 base, and 10 bases separated the two germline ends. Germline values: CDR1 LGHNT, CDR2 FRNRAP. This CDR3 is built from 16 residues. Sequenced by immunoSEQ multiplex PCR; TCRdb stores in-frame clones only, minus some. The data hold approximately 120,000 clones, with just under 90% observed a single time. This receptor was identified in a human donor in a cohort sampled during active COVID-19. Sequencing input: peripheral blood. The chain joins TRBV12-5 to TRBJ2-1, with TRBD1 as a possible D gene (6 bases). In DNA form, the CDR3 reads TGTGCTAGTGGTTTGGTACAGGGCGGTTCCTACAATGAGCAGTTCTTC. This encodes CASGLVQGGSYNEQFF.